This T cell receptor (beta chain) derives from a study of human T cells and chemical hapten exposure. General study findings and limits: Healthy people's immune response may differ from that of the donors, who had alopecia.

TCRdb reanalysed the RACE reads using MiXCR and keeps one entry per CDR3 protein. The sample has about 120,000 distinct CDR3 sequences; about an eighth are singletons. Time point meaning: patch test 1, 2 weeks after DPC sensitization. Stated treatment: therapeutic diphenylcyclopropenone sensitization with weekly scalp DPC. Every patch test was put on after a blood sample was taken. Blood, whole and unfractionated, served as the source for total RNA extraction. V was clipped by 7 bases and J by 1 base, with 20 bases between them. Germline V gene sequence: CDR1 MDHEN, CDR2 SYDVKM. This CDR3 is 18 amino acids long. A word on this clonotype: The antigen is unknown.

The specimen comprised whole blood, sampled in connection with sensitization to the hapten diphenylcyclopropenone (DPC). The TCR originated in a woman aged 45-59 years with alopecia areata. Some clones in this sample may be carry-over from other donors' samples. The chain links TRBV28 to TRBJ2-6, with a possible D match to TRBD2 (5 bases). The CDR3 DNA reads as TGTGCCAGCACGGAATTGGGGAGTCCCGCGTCTGGGGCCAACGTCCTGACTTTC. Its protein product is CASTELGSPASGANVLTF. The whole variable domain, remainder taken from reference TRBV28 and TRBJ2-6, is DVKVTQSSRYLVKRTGEKVFLECVQDMDHENMFWYRQDPGLGLRLIYFSYDVKMKEKGDIPEGYSVSREKKERFSLILESASTNQTSMYLCASTELGSPASGANVLTFGAGSRLTVL.